Here is one TCR beta chain with its context. Germline V CDR1 and CDR2: SEHNR, FQNEAQ (reference sequence). CDR3 size: 12 residues. The germline V and J ends were trimmed by 5 bases and 9 bases, with 13 bases remaining between them. This sample stems from a study of shared clonotypes between healthy human individuals. In the study overall: CD8 memory received one plate per donor, CD8 naive two, CD4 memory three and CD4 naive three.

Every one of the donors was a Caucasian adult that lived in Nashville, Tennessee. The authors divided CD4+ cells into CD45RA+ naive and CD45RA-negative memory subsets. The repertoire was sequenced with immunoSEQ multiplex PCR; TCRdb's copy has only in-frame clones and lacks some. The sample contains approximately 2.5 million clones, around nine tenths of which appear only once. Sequenced sample: naive CD4+ T cells sorted from blood. Subset reported: CD45RA+ positively selected. The chain joins TRBV7-9 to TRBJ1-1, with D tentatively TRBD1 (6 bases). The sequence came from a young man in good health. This CDR3 reads CASSILGGQAFF. CDR3 DNA: TGTGCCAGCAGCATACTGGGGGGGCAAGCTTTCTTT.